This is a list of T cell receptor beta chains from one sample in a study of metastatic and nonmetastatic thyroid tumors. TCRdb reanalyzed the PCR reads via MiXCR. The repertoire holds about 15,000 clones, with over 20% as singletons. Material for sequencing was tumor tissue. The receptors come from a female donor with papillary thyroid cancer or a benign thyroid nodule (not recorded which). Some clones in this sample may be carry-over from other donors' samples. CDR3s include the opening cysteine and the closing phenylalanine or tryptophan.

V	J	CDR3
TRBV6-1	TRBJ2-7	CASREADYEQYF
TRBV13	TRBJ2-3	CAINVTPPDRGKGYTDTQYF
TRBV5-1	TRBJ2-3	CASSSGWGHSTYTQYF
TRBV24-1	TRBJ1-5	CATSDLSGNQPQHF
TRBV5-4	TRBJ2-1	CASSPPASGNNEQFF
TRBV11-2	TRBJ2-7	CASRFGTKGPYEQYF
TRBV6-2/TRBV6-3	TRBJ1-5	CASSYWDQPQHF
TRBV28	TRBJ2-2	CASSFGDRDTGELFF
TRBV6-1	TRBJ2-5	CASAAGGGMQTQYF
TRBV5-1	TRBJ1-4	CASSQDRGSEKLFF
TRBV19	TRBJ2-6	CASSTVAGANVLTF
TRBV11-1	TRBJ2-1	CASSLQIGGTYNEQFF
TRBV28	TRBJ1-5	CASSSRGRNQPQHF
TRBV6-4	TRBJ2-3	CASSDSAGATDTHYF
TRBV5-1	TRBJ1-4	CASSLAPNEKLFF
TRBV5-5	TRBJ1-1	CASSFAGGLTEAFF
TRBV5-1	TRBJ2-5	CASSLSPGGETQYF
TRBV7-3	TRBJ1-1	CASSLTGQEAFF
TRBV6-2/TRBV6-3	TRBJ2-7	CASGSGTGSYEQYF
TRBV6-2/TRBV6-3	TRBJ1-2	CASSYSSWRDFNYGYTF
TRBV20-1	TRBJ1-6	CSARGTANSPLHF
TRBV5-1	TRBJ2-6	CATQLAPGANVLTF
TRBV5-8	TRBJ2-7	CASSLAGGASEQYF
TRBV6-1	TRBJ1-6	CASAGNRDNSPLHF
TRBV11-2	TRBJ2-2	CASSLEPSVTGELFF
TRBV6-1	TRBJ1-2	CASSESTGNPRIYGYTF
TRBV5-1	TRBJ2-1	CASSLIDSSYNEQFF
TRBV10-3	TRBJ2-7	CAISELWDPSSYEQYF
TRBV5-4	TRBJ2-6	CASATGNSGANVLTF
TRBV12-3/TRBV12-4	TRBJ2-7	CASSLPDEYMEVAGDYEQYF
TRBV12-3/TRBV12-4	TRBJ2-3	CASSLGLAGGLTDTQYF
TRBV20-1	TRBJ2-3	CSAPGTTTTDTQYF
TRBV5-1	TRBJ2-3	CASSLGGLAGADTQYF